These 27 T cell receptor beta chains originate from one sample sequenced in a study of blood T cell repertoires in COVID-19. The method was immunoSEQ multiplex PCR; TCRdb's version includes in-frame clones alone and lacks a portion of them. The sample lists 99,000 or so clones, about four fifths occurring once. The sequenced sample was peripheral blood. These receptors all come from a woman of 80 years or more with active or convalescent COVID-19.

There are a few counts of this clone. V is TRBV27 and J is TRBJ2-7, with D maybe TRBD2 (6 bases). This CDR3 has 16 amino acids. Trimming cost V 2 bases and J 2 bases, with 16 bases left between them. CDR1 is MNHEY and CDR2 is SMNVEV in the germline V gene (reference sequence). CDR3 nucleotides: TGTGCCAGCAGTTTAAGGGGCTCGGGGGATACCTACGAGCAGTACTTC. Protein product: CASSLRGSGDTYEQYF.

This chain links TRBV11-2 with TRBJ1-1, with 9 bases fitting TRBD1. Germline V lookup: CDR1 SGHAT, CDR2 FQNNGV. V lost 3 bases, J lost 5 bases, and 7 bases stayed unmatched. This CDR3 is 15 amino acids long. The CDR3 is CASSFTGQGRTEAFF. Written as DNA, the CDR3 is TGTGCCAGCAGCTTTACGGGACAGGGTCGGACTGAAGCTTTCTTT.

This sequence joins TRBV7-2 and TRBJ2-3; TRBD2 matches at 12 bases. In germline, CDR1 is SGHTA, CDR2 FQGNSA. Trimming took 5 bases from V and 7 from J; bases not matched to a gene: 7. The length of the CDR3 is 15 residues. The CDR3 region is CASSQMTSGGYTQYF. CDR3 DNA: TGTGCCAGCAGCCAAATGACTAGCGGGGGATATACGCAGTATTTT.

The chain couples TRBV2 to TRBJ1-1, with a possible D match to TRBD1 (6 bases). V was trimmed by 8 bases and J by 6 bases, leaving 19 bases between them. CDR3 length equals 14 residues. Per the germline V gene, CDR1 is SNHLY and CDR2 is FYNNEI. Here the CDR3 DNA reads TGTGCCAGCCTTACGGGAACAGGGTTGTCTGAAGCTTTCTTT. Protein product: CASLTGTGLSEAFF. Full variable domain (outside the CDR3, taken from reference TRBV2 and TRBJ1-1): EPEVTQTPSHQVTQMGQEVILRCVPISNHLYFYWYRQILGQKVEFLVSFYNNEISEKSEIFDDQFSVERPDGSNFTLKIRSTKLEDSAMYFCASLTGTGLSEAFFGQGTRLTVV.

V and J are TRBV15 and TRBJ2-5; 12 bases are shared with TRBD2. The CDR3 sequence is 17 residues long. In germline, CDR1 is LNHNV, CDR2 YYDKDF (reference sequence). With V trimmed by 1 base and J by 5 bases, 8 bases remained unmatched. In DNA, the CDR3 is TGTGCCACCAGCAGAGTACTAGCGGGAGGAGTTCAGGAGACCCAGTACTTC. Encoded protein: CATSRVLAGGVQETQYF.

V gene TRBV6-4 combines with J gene TRBJ2-5; no definite D call. Germline values: CDR1 MRHNA, CDR2 SNTAGT. Trimming removed 8 bases at V and 4 bases at J, with 14 bases between. CDR3 length equals 13 residues. The CDR3 sequence: CASLISPVETQYF. The CDR3 region has the DNA TGTGCCAGCCTTATAAGCCCCGTAGAGACCCAGTACTTC.

V gene TRBV28 combines with J gene TRBJ1-4; D remains unclear. This CDR3 is built from 13 residues. The germline V gene has CDR1 MDHEN and CDR2 SYDVKM. V lost 4 bases and J lost 8, with 11 bases in between. The CDR3, as DNA: TGTGCCAGCAGTTCCTCCGCGAACGAAAAACTGTTTTTT. Translation: CASSSSANEKLFF.

Many counts were recorded for this clone. The CDR3 sequence is CSASPLDSYNEQFF. Here the CDR3 DNA reads TGCAGTGCTAGTCCACTAGACTCATACAATGAGCAGTTCTTC. The chain is built from TRBV20-1 and TRBJ2-1; D is possibly TRBD2 (5 bases). Germline V gene data show CDR1 as DFQATT and CDR2 as SNEGSKA (reference sequence). With 3 bases removed from V and 4 bases from J, the gap between germline ends came to 13 bases. The CDR3 has 14 amino acids.

In its sample, this clone was seen once. This sequence joins TRBV29-1 and TRBJ2-1; D might be TRBD1 (5 bases). V was shortened by 0 bases and J by 15 bases, with 12 bases between the two germline ends. This CDR3 contains 11 residues. Germline V lookup: CDR1 SQVTM, CDR2 ANQGSEA. CDR3 sequence (DNA): TGCAGCGTTGAAGAAGCAGTTAGGGGGTTCTTC. Amino acids: CSVEEAVRGFF.

The V call is TRBV7-2, the J call TRBJ2-1; D possibly corresponds to TRBD2 (5 bases). The CDR3 loop spans 15 amino acids. Deletions cut 1 base from V and 1 base from J, with 8 bases between. The V gene's germline CDR1 is SGHTA and CDR2 FQGNSA. CDR3 nucleotides: TGTGCCAGCAGCTTAGAGCGGCGGTCCTACAATGAGCAGTTCTTC. Translating it yields CASSLERRSYNEQFF.

A few counts support this clone. This rearrangement joins TRBV28 to TRBJ1-6; D is unclear. Germline CDR1 MDHEN, CDR2 SYDVKM. CDR3 length: 14 amino acids. V lost 7 bases, J lost 8 bases, and 15 bases lay in between. The CDR3 nucleotides read TGTGCCAGCACCGGGGTGGATCCGGATTCACCCCTCCACTTT. It codes for CASTGVDPDSPLHF.

This clone has just a few counts. The J gene is TRBJ2-7, the V gene TRBV7-9, with 11 bases identical to TRBD1. Germline V gene lookup returns CDR1 SEHNR and CDR2 FQNEAQ (reference sequence). After removal of 4 bases from V and 3 bases from J, the junction contained 2 bases not matched to a gene. CDR3 length equals 14 residues. The CDR3 DNA reads as TGTGCCAGCAGCTCGGGACAGGGGGTCTACGAGCAGTACTTC. Translated, it gives CASSSGQGVYEQYF.

CDR3 amino acids: CASSSGGGGVHEQYF. The CDR3 region has the DNA TGTGCCAGCAGCTCCGGTGGTGGGGGCGTCCACGAGCAGTACTTC. V and J are TRBV5-6 and TRBJ2-7, with D possibly TRBD1 on 6 matching bases. This CDR3 is built from 15 residues. V was shortened by 3 bases and J by 5 bases, with 18 bases between the two germline ends. Germline CDR1 SGHDT, CDR2 YYEEEE.

The chain uses TRBV11-2 and TRBJ2-6, with TRBD1 identical over 8 bases. Germline CDR1 SGHAT, CDR2 FQNNGV. The CDR3 covers 17 residues. J lost 3 bases, V lost 3 bases, and 7 bases had no gene match. The CDR3 coding sequence is TGTGCCAGCAGCTTTACCAGGGGGCCGGGTGGGGCCAACGTCCTGACTTTC. This translates into CASSFTRGPGGANVLTF.

The chain joins TRBV28 to TRBJ1-2, with TRBD1 as a possible D gene (5 bases). The V gene lost 6 bases and the J gene lost 0 bases, with 8 bases spanning the gap. The CDR3 length is 13 residues. The germline V gene encodes CDR1 MDHEN and CDR2 SYDVKM. DNA of the CDR3: TGTGCCAGCAGCCTCAGGGCTAACTATGGCTACACCTTC. It yields the protein CASSLRANYGYTF.

Comment on this clone: Just one base apart from a much larger clone, this may be a read error. This chain links TRBV12-3 or TRBV12-4 with TRBJ1-1; D not certain. This CDR3 is 11 amino acids long. Trimming cost V 7 bases and J 4 bases, with 7 bases left between them. CDR3 sequence: CASNRGTEAFF. The DNA for the CDR3 is TGTGCCAGCAACCGGGGCACTGAAGCTTTCTTT.

This chain joins TRBV29-1 and TRBJ1-3, with D perhaps TRBD1 (5 bases). CDR3 size: 14 residues. Trimming removed 5 bases from V and 0 bases from J, with 11 bases in between. Germline CDR1 reads SQVTM; CDR2 reads ANQGSEA. CDR3 sequence (DNA): TGCAGCGTTAGCAGGGTCAGCTCTGGAAACACCATATATTTT. Translation gives CSVSRVSSGNTIYF.

The V and J genes are TRBV7-2 and TRBJ2-3; TRBD1 is a possible D gene (6 bases). Germline-derived CDR1 and CDR2 are SGHTA and FQGNSA. The V gene lost 11 bases and the J gene lost 0 bases, with 15 bases spanning the gap. This CDR3 is 14 amino acids long. The CDR3 region is CALGAETSTDTQYF. The DNA of the CDR3 is TGTGCCTTGGGGGCAGAAACTAGCACAGATACGCAGTATTTT.

V and J are TRBV7-2 and TRBJ1-1; TRBD1 matches at 8 bases. CDR3 length equals 13 residues. After removal of 7 bases from V and 7 bases from J, the junction contained 8 bases not matched to a gene. The germline V gene encodes CDR1 SGHTA and CDR2 FQGNSA. The CDR3 protein is CASTYRGDGEAFF. The CDR3 nucleotides are TGTGCCAGCACCTACAGGGGGGATGGTGAAGCTTTCTTT.

As DNA, the CDR3 is TGTGCCAGCTCCAAAGGACAAGTCGGCAATCAGCCCCAGCATTTT. This codes for CASSKGQVGNQPQHF. The chain joins TRBV2 to TRBJ1-5, with a possible D match to TRBD1 (5 bases). Germline V lookup: CDR1 SNHLY, CDR2 FYNNEI. This CDR3 contains 15 residues. V lost 8 bases and J 2 bases, leaving 16 bases between the germline ends.

The CDR3 bases are TGCGCCAGCAGCTCCTCTGGACCTAGCGGGGGAGGTGAGCAGTACTTC. This encodes CASSSSGPSGGGEQYF. The chain joins TRBV5-1 to TRBJ2-7, with 10 bases that match TRBD2. The CDR3 has 16 residues. With V trimmed by 3 bases and J by 7 bases, 13 bases remained unmatched. Germline CDR1 SGHRS, CDR2 YFSETQ.

This chain links TRBV19 with TRBJ1-5; TRBD1 matches 8 bases. The junction had 6 bases not matched to a gene; V was cut back by 8 bases and J by 3 bases. CDR1 and CDR2 (germline): LNHDA, SQIVND (reference sequence). This CDR3 contains 14 residues. CDR3 region: CASADRAINQPQHF. CDR3 in DNA: TGTGCCAGTGCGGACAGGGCGATCAATCAGCCCCAGCATTTT.

The chain joins TRBV27 to TRBJ2-7; a possible D gene is TRBD1 (6 bases). CDR1 and CDR2 (germline): MNHEY, SMNVEV (reference sequence). Trimming took off 2 bases at V and 3 bases at J, with 14 bases between the two ends. This CDR3 comprises 15 residues. The CDR3 is CASSLRTAYFYEQYF. CDR3 nucleotides: TGTGCCAGCAGTTTAAGGACAGCATACTTCTACGAGCAGTACTTC.

V and J are TRBV6-5 and TRBJ2-1, with 8 bases fitting TRBD2. Unmatched junction bases numbered 3, after V lost 2 bases and J lost 6 bases. Germline loops: CDR1 MNHEY, CDR2 SVGAGI. There are 14 residues in the CDR3. The CDR3 coding sequence is TGTGCCAGCAGTTACGCACGGGGGGGCAATGAGCAGTTCTTC. This encodes CASSYARGGNEQFF.

V is TRBV6-5 and J is TRBJ2-4, with 7 bases identical to TRBD2. CDR1 MNHEY and CDR2 SVGAGI come from the germline V gene. Trimming removed 6 bases from V and 7 bases from J; junction bases left unmatched: 12. This CDR3 has 15 amino acids. CDR3 sequence reads: CASRASGLVTNIQYF. The CDR3, as DNA: TGTGCCAGCAGGGCTTCTGGACTAGTAACGAACATTCAGTACTTC.

The genes are TRBV5-1 and TRBJ2-2, with a weak D call TRBD2 (5 bases). Trimming removed 1 base from V and 5 bases from J, with 15 bases in between. The CDR3 sequence is 16 residues long. Germline V gene lookup returns CDR1 SGHRS and CDR2 YFSETQ. In nucleotides, the CDR3 is TGCGCCAGCAGCTTGACTAGTGCCCGGGCGACCGGGGAGCTGTTTTTT. It encodes CASSLTSARATGELFF.

The J gene is TRBJ1-1, the V gene TRBV24-1; TRBD1 is a possible D gene (5 bases). The CDR3 totals 15 residues. Germline CDR1 is KGHDR and CDR2 is SFDVKD. Trimming removed 7 bases from V and 4 bases from J, with 18 bases in between. The CDR3 coding sequence is TGTGCCACCAGCGAACGGCCCCCGGGGGTCACTGAAGCTTTCTTT. As protein: CATSERPPGVTEAFF.